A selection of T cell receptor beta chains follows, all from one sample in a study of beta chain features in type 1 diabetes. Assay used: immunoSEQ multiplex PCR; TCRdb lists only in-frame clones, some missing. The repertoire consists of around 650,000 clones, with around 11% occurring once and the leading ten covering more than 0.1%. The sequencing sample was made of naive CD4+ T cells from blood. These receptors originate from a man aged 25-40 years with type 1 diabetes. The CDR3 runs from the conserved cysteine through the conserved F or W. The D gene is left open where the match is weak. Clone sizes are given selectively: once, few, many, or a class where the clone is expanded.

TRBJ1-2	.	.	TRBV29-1	CSVDYDPGRHNYGYTF	TGCAGCGTCGACTATGATCCGGGACGGCATAACTATGGCTACACCTTC
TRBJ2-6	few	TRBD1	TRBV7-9	CASRGQGARGANVLTF	TGTGCCAGCAGGGGACAGGGGGCGCGCGGGGCCAACGTCCTGACTTTC
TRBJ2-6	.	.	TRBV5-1	CASSLAVGGANVLTF	TGCGCCAGCAGCTTGGCCGTGGGTGGGGCCAACGTCCTGACTTTC
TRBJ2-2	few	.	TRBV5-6	CASRVTNTGELFF	TGTGCCAGCAGGGTAACGAACACCGGGGAGCTGTTTTTT
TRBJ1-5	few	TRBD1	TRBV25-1	CASSSNRGLNQPQHF	TGTGCCAGCAGTTCAAACAGGGGGTTGAACCAGCCCCAGCATTTT
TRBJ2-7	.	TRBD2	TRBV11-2	CASSLDPSGGYEQYF	TGTGCCAGCAGCTTAGATCCTAGCGGGGGATACGAGCAGTACTTC
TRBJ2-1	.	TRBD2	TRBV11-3	CASSLFTSGFDNEQFF	TGTGCCAGCAGTTTATTTACTAGCGGTTTCGACAATGAGCAGTTCTTC
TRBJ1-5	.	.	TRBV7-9	CASSLGLRAEPQHF	TGTGCCAGCAGCTTAGGGCTCAGGGCGGAGCCCCAGCATTTT
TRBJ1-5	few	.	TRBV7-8	CASSLSRVPYYSNQPQHF	TGTGCCAGCAGCTTATCAAGGGTCCCCTATTATAGCAATCAGCCCCAGCATTTT
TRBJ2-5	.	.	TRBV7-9	CASSLRDLPSQYF	TGTGCCAGCAGCTTAAGGGACCTCCCATCCCAGTACTTC
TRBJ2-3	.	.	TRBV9	CASSAGALRDTQYF	TGTGCCAGCAGCGCGGGAGCCCTAAGGGATACGCAGTATTTT
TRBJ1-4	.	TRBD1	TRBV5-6	CASSFRDRDQLFF	TGTGCCAGCAGCTTTCGGGACAGGGACCAACTGTTTTTT
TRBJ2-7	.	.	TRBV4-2	CASSQRAASYEQYF	TGTGCCAGCAGCCAACGGGCAGCCTCCTACGAGCAGTACTTC
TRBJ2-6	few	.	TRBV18	CASSPPSVSGANVLTF	TGTGCCAGCTCACCCCCCAGCGTCTCTGGGGCCAACGTCCTGACTTTC
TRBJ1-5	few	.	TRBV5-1	CASSFNGDQPQHF	TGCGCCAGCAGCTTTAATGGGGACCAGCCCCAGCATTTT
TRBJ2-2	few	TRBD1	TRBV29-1	CSGQTGVGAGELFF	TGCAGCGGGCAGACAGGGGTTGGGGCCGGGGAGCTGTTTTTT
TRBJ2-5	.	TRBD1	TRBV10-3	CATAPTGSQETQYF	TGTGCCACCGCTCCGACAGGGTCACAAGAGACCCAGTACTTC
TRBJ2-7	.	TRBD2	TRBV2	CASSGTGRYEQYF	TGTGCCAGCAGTGGGACCGGGAGGTACGAGCAGTACTTC
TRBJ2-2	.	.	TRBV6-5	CASSYYSAPRTGELFF	TGTGCCAGCAGTTACTACTCCGCCCCGAGGACCGGGGAGCTGTTTTTT
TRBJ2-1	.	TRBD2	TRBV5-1	CASRPGLAVNEQFF	TGCGCCAGCAGGCCGGGACTAGCAGTAAATGAGCAGTTCTTC
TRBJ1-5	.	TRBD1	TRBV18	CASSPQGAGGGQPQHF	TGTGCCAGCTCACCACAAGGGGCAGGGGGCGGTCAGCCCCAGCATTTT
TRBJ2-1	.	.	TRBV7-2	CASSLAGKGNEQFF	TGTGCCAGCAGCTTAGCGGGGAAGGGCAATGAGCAGTTCTTC
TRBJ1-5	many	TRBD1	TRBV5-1	CASSLGTGDTNQPQHF	TGCGCCAGCAGCTTGGGGACAGGGGATACCAATCAGCCCCAGCATTTT
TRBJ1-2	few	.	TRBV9	CASSVGIQGDGYTF	TGTGCCAGCAGCGTAGGGATCCAGGGCGATGGCTACACCTTC
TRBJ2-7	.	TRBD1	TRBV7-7	CASSSSTGTGTEQYF	TGTGCTAGCAGCTCCTCGACCGGGACAGGGACCGAGCAGTACTTC
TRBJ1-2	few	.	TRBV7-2	CASSLGGQSGHGYTF	TGTGCCAGCAGCTTAGGCGGACAGTCAGGGCATGGCTACACCTTC
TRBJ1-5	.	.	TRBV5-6	CASSRGFGNQPQHF	TGTGCCAGCAGCCGGGGATTTGGCAATCAGCCCCAGCATTTT
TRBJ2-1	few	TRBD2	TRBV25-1	CASSWGGTSGANEQFF	TGTGCCAGCAGTTGGGGCGGGACTAGCGGGGCCAATGAGCAGTTCTTC
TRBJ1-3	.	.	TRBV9	CASSVSSLRGNTIYF	TGTGCCAGCAGCGTATCCAGTCTACGGGGAAACACCATATATTTT
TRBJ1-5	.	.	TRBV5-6	CASSLGVGYSNQPQHF	TGTGCCAGCAGCTTGGGGGTTGGTTATAGCAATCAGCCCCAGCATTTT
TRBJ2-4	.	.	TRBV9	CASSVGLGGNIQYF	TGTGCCAGCAGCGTAGGGCTGGGGGGAAACATTCAGTACTTC
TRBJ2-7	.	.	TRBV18	CASSPRDVSYEQYF	TGTGCCAGCTCACCCCGGGACGTATCCTACGAGCAGTACTTC
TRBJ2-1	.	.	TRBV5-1	CASSLVGRNEQFF	TGCGCCAGCAGCTTGGTCGGACGCAATGAGCAGTTCTTC
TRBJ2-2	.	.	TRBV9	CASSVVYGELFF	TGTGCCAGCAGCGTCGTCTACGGGGAGCTGTTTTTT
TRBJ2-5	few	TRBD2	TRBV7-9	CASSKLADQETQYF	TGTGCCAGCAGCAAACTAGCGGATCAAGAGACCCAGTACTTC
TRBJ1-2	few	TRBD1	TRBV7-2	CASSTPGTDYGYTF	TGTGCCAGCAGCACCCCAGGGACAGACTATGGCTACACCTTC
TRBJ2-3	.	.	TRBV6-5	CASSYQSGATDTQYF	TGTGCCAGCAGTTACCAATCCGGGGCCACAGATACGCAGTATTTT
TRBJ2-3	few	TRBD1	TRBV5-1	CASSPDRANTDTQYF	TGCGCCAGCAGCCCCGACAGGGCCAACACAGATACGCAGTATTTT
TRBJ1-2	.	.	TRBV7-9	CASSLGRDRGYTF	TGTGCCAGCAGCTTAGGGAGGGATCGAGGCTACACCTTC
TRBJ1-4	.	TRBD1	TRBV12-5	CASGFGQGGEKLFF	TGTGCTAGTGGTTTTGGACAGGGGGGTGAAAAACTGTTTTTT
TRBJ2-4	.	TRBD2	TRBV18	CASSPPGTSPANIQYF	TGTGCCAGCTCACCACCTGGGACTAGCCCAGCTAACATTCAGTACTTC
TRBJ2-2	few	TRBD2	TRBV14	CASSRPQAAGHTGELFF	TGTGCCAGCAGCCGCCCCCAGGCAGCGGGGCACACCGGGGAGCTGTTTTTT
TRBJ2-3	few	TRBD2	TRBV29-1	CSVPGTSGYTDTQYF	TGCAGCGTCCCGGGGACTAGCGGCTACACAGATACGCAGTATTTT
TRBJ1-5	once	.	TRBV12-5	CASARGVQPQHF	TGTGCTAGTGCCCGAGGGGTTCAGCCCCAGCATTTT
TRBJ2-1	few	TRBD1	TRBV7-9	CASSQSTGTASSYNEQFF	TGTGCCAGCAGCCAGTCAACCGGGACAGCGAGCTCCTACAATGAGCAGTTCTTC
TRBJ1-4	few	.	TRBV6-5	CASSYSLQIEKLFF	TGTGCCAGCAGTTATTCTCTACAGATTGAAAAACTGTTTTTT
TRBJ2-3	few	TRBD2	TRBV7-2	CASRATSGAFTDTQYF	TGTGCCAGCAGGGCGACTAGCGGGGCGTTCACAGATACGCAGTATTTT
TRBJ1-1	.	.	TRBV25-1	CASSPPAMNTEAFF	TGTGCCAGCAGCCCCCCAGCTATGAACACTGAAGCTTTCTTT
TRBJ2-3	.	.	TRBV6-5	CASSYSQSTDTQYF	TGTGCCAGCAGTTACTCACAGTCCACAGATACGCAGTATTTT
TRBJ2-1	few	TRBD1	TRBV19	CALSPSGQGDNEQFF	TGTGCCCTTAGCCCCTCGGGACAGGGGGACAATGAGCAGTTCTTC
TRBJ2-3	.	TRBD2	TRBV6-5	CASSPGLAGTYTQYF	TGTGCCAGCAGTCCAGGACTAGCGGGGACATATACGCAGTATTTT
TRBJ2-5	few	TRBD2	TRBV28	CASTLGREETQYF	TGTGCCAGCACCCTGGGGAGGGAAGAGACCCAGTACTTC
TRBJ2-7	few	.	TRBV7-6	CASSTRTMGEQYF	TGTGCCAGCAGCACTAGGACAATGGGCGAGCAGTACTTC
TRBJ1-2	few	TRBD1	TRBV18	CASSPGQGDRDYGYTF	TGTGCCAGCTCACCGGGACAGGGGGATCGCGACTATGGCTACACCTTC
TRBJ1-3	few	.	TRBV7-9	CASSPHGGSGNTIYF	TGTGCCAGCAGCCCCCACGGCGGCTCTGGAAACACCATATATTTT
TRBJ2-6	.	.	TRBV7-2	CASSQDHFSGANVLTF	TGCGCCAGCAGCCAAGATCACTTCTCTGGGGCCAACGTCCTGACTTTC
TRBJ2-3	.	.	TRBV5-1	CASSLGGATDTQYF	TGCGCCAGCAGCTTGGGCGGGGCGACAGATACGCAGTATTTT
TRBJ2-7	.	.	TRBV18	CASSPRGSDYEQYF	TGTGCCAGCTCACCCAGGGGTTCAGACTACGAGCAGTACTTC
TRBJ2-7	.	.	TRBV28	CASSLSPQVEQYF	TGTGCCAGCAGTTTATCCCCTCAGGTCGAGCAGTACTTC
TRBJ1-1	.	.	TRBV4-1	CASSQRTQTNEAFF	TGCGCCAGCAGCCAAAGGACCCAAACGAACGAGGCTTTCTTT